This TCR beta chain derives from a study of T cell responses to AZD1222 COVID-19 vaccine. The sample holds a few counts of this clone. The germline V gene encodes CDR1 SNHLY and CDR2 FYNNEI. Trimming took 5 bases from V and 10 from J; bases not matched to a gene: 20. This CDR3 has 17 residues. Sequenced by immunoSEQ multiplex PCR; TCRdb stores in-frame clones only, minus some. The profile shows about 120,000 clones, 80% to 90% of them singletons. Here the sequenced sample was peripheral blood, taken on day 0 of MenACWY control vaccination. This receptor was obtained from an adult in good health. The gene calls are TRBV2 and TRBJ1-1, with TRBD1 identical over 9 bases. The CDR3 nucleotides are TGTGCCAGCAGTACTATAGGACAGGGGCCGGTGGCTTTGTCAGCTTTCTTT. This translates into CASSTIGQGPVALSAFF.